One sample yielded the 30 T cell receptor beta chains listed below, sequenced in a study of cytomegalovirus exposure and HLA in healthy donors (dated by TCRdb to the late 2010s). The library was built by means of the immunoSEQ multiplex PCR assay. For the multiplex PCR, a mixture combining 60 forward primers for TCR Vbeta segments and 13 reverse primers for TCR Jbeta segments was used. TCRdb's version of the immuneACCESS table is confined to in-frame rearrangements and falls short of the full clone set. An unresolved V gene accounts for under half of the shortfall where checked; the remainder is of unknown origin. Across this sample there are over 150,000 clones, with 68% seen only once. Less than 1.5% of the sample is taken by the ten largest. Input material: PBMCs. The receptors stem from a man aged 45-65 years in good health and CMV-seronegative.

The chain uses TRBV12-5 and TRBJ2-5; 8 positions match TRBD1. The junction had 8 bases not matched to a gene; V was cut back by 5 bases and J by 9 bases. Per germline, CDR1 LGHNT and CDR2 FRNRAP. This CDR3 region has 13 residues. CDR3 sequence reads: CASGLQGATSQYF. Here the CDR3 DNA reads TGTGCTAGTGGTCTCCAGGGGGCGACGTCCCAGTACTTC.

This chain connects TRBV2 to TRBJ2-5; TRBD1 aligns across 9 bases. The DNA end favors TRBJ2-7, so the J call may be wrong. The germline V gene encodes CDR1 SNHLY and CDR2 FYNNEI. This CDR3 contains 14 residues. CDR3 nucleotides: TGTGCCAGCAGCTCGCGGACAGGGGTCTACGAGCAGTACTTC. It translates to CASSSRTGVYEQYF.

A single count supports this clone. The V call is TRBV7-2, the J call TRBJ2-5; D is uncertain. CDR1 is SGHTA and CDR2 is FQGNSA in the germline V gene. V shed 3 bases and J shed 1 base, with 9 bases lying between them. This CDR3 comprises 14 residues. The CDR3, as DNA: TGTGCCAGCAGCTTCGCCACAGTCCAAGAGACCCAGTACTTC. It codes for CASSFATVQETQYF.

This clone came up a few times. The J gene is TRBJ2-1, the V gene TRBV4-1, with TRBD1 identical over 8 bases. Germline trimming cut 4 bases from V and 7 bases from J; bases unmatched to any gene: 6. In germline, CDR1 is MGHRA, CDR2 YSYEKL. The length of the CDR3 is 14 residues. The CDR3 loop reads CASSLMDRVNEQFF. The CDR3 bases are TGCGCCAGCAGCCTTATGGACAGGGTTAATGAGCAGTTCTTC.

CDR3 nucleotide sequence: TGTGCCAGCAGCAAAATACAGGGGGGTCGGGGTGAGCAGTACTTC. Its translation is CASSKIQGGRGEQYF. The rearrangement uses TRBV7-6 and TRBJ2-7; 8 bases line up with TRBD1. Germline V lookup: CDR1 SGHVS, CDR2 FNYEAQ. The CDR3 is made up of 15 amino acids. The J segment lost 7 bases and the V segment lost 5 bases, leaving 13 bases of the junction unmatched.

This clone was counted a single time. V usage is TRBV6-1 and J usage is TRBJ2-1; the D gene is possibly TRBD1 (5 bases). The germline CDR1 and CDR2 sequences are MNHNS and SASEGT. There are 17 residues in the CDR3. Trimming stripped 2 bases from V and 0 bases from J, with 14 bases between. The chain's CDR3 is CASSELRQLSSYNEQFF. The CDR3 DNA follows: TGTGCCAGCAGTGAACTGAGACAGCTCAGCTCCTACAATGAGCAGTTCTTC.

This chain uses TRBV2 with TRBJ2-7; 8 bases align to TRBD1. Losses at the gene ends were 2 bases for V and 1 base for J; bases not matched to a gene: 10. Germline V gene lookup returns CDR1 SNHLY and CDR2 FYNNEI. The CDR3 is 17 amino acids. The CDR3 coding sequence is TGTGCCAGCAGTGAATGGTCCCCGGGACAGGTATCCTACGAGCAGTACTTC. Translation: CASSEWSPGQVSYEQYF. Variable domain in full (rest from reference TRBV2 and TRBJ2-7): EPEVTQTPSHQVTQMGQEVILRCVPISNHLYFYWYRQILGQKVEFLVSFYNNEISEKSEIFDDQFSVERPDGSNFTLKIRSTKLEDSAMYFCASSEWSPGQVSYEQYFGPGTRLTVT.

The chain has TRBV7-2 and TRBJ2-1, with D perhaps TRBD2 (7 bases). With 3 bases removed from V and 9 bases from J, the gap between germline ends came to 24 bases. This CDR3 region has 17 residues. Germline-derived CDR1 and CDR2 are SGHTA and FQGNSA. In nucleotides, the CDR3 is TGTGCCAGCAGCTTCAGGGTGGGGGGGCCGATAGAGAGTGAGCAGTTCTTC. This sequence encodes CASSFRVGGPIESEQFF.

This rearrangement joins TRBV27 to TRBJ2-3; D might be TRBD1 (6 bases). The germline gives CDR1 MNHEY, CDR2 SMNVEV (reference sequence). V lost 3 bases and J 1 base, leaving 11 bases between the germline ends. The CDR3 covers 15 residues. The CDR3 here is CASSLSSGGTDTQYF. The CDR3 DNA reads TGTGCCAGCAGTTTGTCATCAGGGGGCACAGATACGCAGTATTTT.

The chain is built from TRBV6-5 and TRBJ2-7; D might be TRBD2 (6 bases). The germline gives CDR1 MNHEY, CDR2 SVGAGI. The CDR3 length is 14 residues. The V end was cut by 7 bases, the J end by 6 bases, with 19 bases between. This CDR3 reads CASINGTRGSEQYF. CDR3 bases: TGTGCCAGCATCAACGGGACCCGGGGGTCCGAGCAGTACTTC.

V gene TRBV5-5 combines with J gene TRBJ2-2; D is uncertain. Trimming pared 0 bases from V and 0 bases from J, leaving 9 bases between. Per the germline V gene, CDR1 is SGHKS and CDR2 is YYEKEE (reference sequence). The CDR3 is 16 amino acids. As DNA, the CDR3 is TGTGCCAGCAGCTTGGTCCCGGTCGCGAACACCGGGGAGCTGTTTTTT. Protein product: CASSLVPVANTGELFF.

The rearrangement uses TRBV7-9 and TRBJ1-2, with 7 bases aligning to TRBD1. Germline assignment: CDR1 SEHNR and CDR2 FQNEAQ (reference sequence). CDR3 length: 13 amino acids. Germline trimming cut 1 base from V and 8 bases from J; bases unmatched to any gene: 4. CDR3 in DNA: TGTGCCAGCAGCTTAGGACAGGGAAGAGGCTACACCTTC. It codes for CASSLGQGRGYTF.

The chain recombines TRBV19 with TRBJ1-1; tentatively, D is TRBD1 (5 bases). With 2 bases removed from V and 5 bases from J, the gap between germline ends came to 12 bases. CDR1 and CDR2 from the germline V gene are LNHDA and SQIVND (reference sequence). The CDR3 has 14 amino acids. The CDR3 nucleotides are TGTGCCAGTAGTATAACCCGACGGGGGACTGAAGCTTTCTTT. It translates to CASSITRRGTEAFF.

The J gene is TRBJ2-7, the V gene TRBV5-6; a possible D gene is TRBD1 (6 bases). CDR1 SGHDT and CDR2 YYEEEE come from the germline V gene. V lost 5 bases and J 7 bases, leaving 16 bases between the germline ends. The CDR3 loop spans 13 amino acids. The CDR3 sequence: CASSVRVRGEQYF. Written as DNA, the CDR3 is TGTGCCAGCAGTGTCCGGGTTAGGGGGGAGCAGTACTTC.

V gene TRBV11-2 combines with J gene TRBJ2-1; TRBD2 might be the D (6 bases). V dropped 6 bases and J dropped 11 bases, with 26 bases sitting between them. The CDR3 covers 16 residues. The germline gives CDR1 SGHAT, CDR2 FQNNGV. CDR3 in amino acids: CASRQTGTQTVGKQFF. In DNA, the CDR3 is TGTGCCAGCAGACAAACCGGGACTCAAACGGTTGGGAAGCAGTTCTTC. Full variable domain (missing parts from reference TRBV11-2 and TRBJ2-1): EAGVAQSPRYKIIEKRQSVAFWCNPISGHATLYWYQQILGQGPKLLIQFQNNGVVDDSQLPKDRFSAERLKGVDSTLKIQPAKLEDSAVYLCASRQTGTQTVGKQFFGPGTRLTVL.

V and J are TRBV28 and TRBJ1-2; 7 bases fit TRBD1. Germline V lookup: CDR1 MDHEN, CDR2 SYDVKM. The V segment lost 6 bases and the J segment 3 bases; nucleotides outside the gene matches: 10. The CDR3 length is 15 residues. The CDR3 region has the DNA TGTGCCAGCAGGGAAAGACAGGGTGGATACTATGGCTACACCTTC. It encodes CASRERQGGYYGYTF.

Comments on this clone: Germline and junction disagree at one end, which may indicate a read error. The same CDR3 can be traced to other DNA sequences in this sample. The gene calls are TRBV6-1 and TRBJ1-5, with 9 bases fitting TRBD1. This CDR3 is 14 amino acids long. Per germline, CDR1 MNHNS and CDR2 SASEGT. The CDR3 DNA reads TGCGCCAGCAGTGAGGGGACAGGGAGTCAGCCCCAGCATTTT. Amino acid sequence: CASSEGTGSQPQHF.

The chain carries TRBV28 and TRBJ1-2; TRBD1 is a possible D gene (5 bases). Trimming shortened V by 4 bases and J by 8 bases, and 17 bases separated the two germline ends. CDR3 length: 14 amino acids. Germline V gene data show CDR1 as MDHEN and CDR2 as SYDVKM. This CDR3 is CASSSPRDLEGYTF. As DNA, the CDR3 is TGTGCCAGCAGTTCCCCTCGGGACTTAGAAGGCTACACCTTC.

The chain links TRBV5-5 to TRBJ2-1, with TRBD1 matching over 10 bases. CDR3 size: 16 residues. Germline loops: CDR1 SGHKS, CDR2 YYEKEE (reference sequence). Losses at the gene ends were 3 bases for V and 4 bases for J; bases not matched to a gene: 7. CDR3 DNA: TGTGCCAGCAGCTCGAGAGACAGGGGGCTATACAATGAGCAGTTCTTC. This codes for CASSSRDRGLYNEQFF.

The chain recombines TRBV19 with TRBJ2-2; the match to TRBD2 covers 8 bases. Germline V gene data show CDR1 as LNHDA and CDR2 as SQIVND (reference sequence). CDR3 length: 16 residues. With V trimmed by 8 bases and J by 3 bases, 11 bases remained unmatched. In nucleotides, the CDR3 is TGTGCCAGTTCCTATCTGGGCGGGGGGTACACCGGGGAGCTGTTTTTT. The encoded protein is CASSYLGGGYTGELFF.

The V gene is TRBV6-4, the J gene TRBJ1-6; 9 bases align to TRBD1. Germline CDR1 MRHNA, CDR2 SNTAGT. The ends lost 6 bases at V and 10 bases at J; junction bases unmatched: 13. This CDR3 comprises 16 residues. The CDR3, as DNA: TGTGCCAGCAGCGGTTGGGACAGGGAGGAGGAATCACCCCTCCACTTT. Its translation is CASSGWDREEESPLHF.

The chain carries TRBV6-1 and TRBJ2-5, with 13 bases aligning to TRBD2. CDR1 MNHNS and CDR2 SASEGT come from the germline V gene. The CDR3 loop spans 15 amino acids. With V trimmed by 8 bases and J by 5 bases, 8 bases remained unmatched. CDR3 amino acids: CASVTSGGGLETQYF. In DNA form, the CDR3 reads TGTGCCAGCGTCACTAGCGGGGGGGGATTGGAGACCCAGTACTTC.

This clone came up a few times. This rearrangement joins TRBV5-6 to TRBJ2-7, with a possible D match to TRBD1 (6 bases). CDR1 SGHDT and CDR2 YYEEEE come from the germline V gene. The CDR3 sequence is 17 residues long. The ends were cut back, 4 bases at V and 3 bases at J, with 23 bases in the middle. CDR3 in amino acids: CASSRITGSLDYYEQYF. CDR3 coding DNA: TGTGCCAGCAGCCGCATCACAGGGTCCCTTGATTACTACGAGCAGTACTTC.

This clone was found a few times. V is TRBV21-1 and J is TRBJ1-2; the table's D call, TRBD1, was not checked against the DNA. TRBV21-1 is tagged as a pseudogene. The CDR3 is made up of 17 amino acids. In DNA, the CDR3 is TGTGCCAGCAGCAAAGAGATGAGGGGACAGGGAGGTTATGGCTACACCTTC. Protein: CASSKEMRGQGGYGYTF.

The V call is TRBV6-5, the J call TRBJ2-3; 9 bases line up with TRBD1. J was trimmed by 3 bases and V by 5 bases; bases with no gene match: 6. CDR3 length: 15 amino acids. The germline V gene encodes CDR1 MNHEY and CDR2 SVGAGI. The CDR3 DNA reads as TGTGCCAGCAGTCCTGGACAGGGGAAGACAGATACGCAGTATTTT. It encodes CASSPGQGKTDTQYF.

V usage is TRBV19 and J usage is TRBJ2-5; perhaps TRBD1 as D (6 bases). The DNA end is more similar to TRBJ2-7, so the J call may be wrong. Germline V lookup: CDR1 LNHDA, CDR2 SQIVND (reference sequence). There are 13 residues in the CDR3. This CDR3 reads CASKRQDSYEQYF. The DNA of the CDR3 is TGTGCCAGTAAAAGACAGGACAGCTACGAGCAGTACTTC.

This clone was seen a single time. In DNA, the CDR3 is TGTGCCAGCAGCTTGGCGGGGATCTCCTACGAGCAGTACTTC. The encoded protein is CASSLAGISYEQYF. This chain links TRBV5-6 with TRBJ2-7, with D maybe TRBD2 (5 bases). Trimming removed 0 bases from V and 0 bases from J, with 7 bases in between. Germline loops: CDR1 SGHDT, CDR2 YYEEEE. The CDR3 has 14 residues.

The J gene is TRBJ2-5, the V gene TRBV5-1; D is perhaps TRBD1 (6 bases). Per germline, CDR1 SGHRS and CDR2 YFSETQ. Trimming removed 1 base at V and 1 base at J, with 11 bases between. This CDR3 has 15 amino acids. The CDR3 DNA is TGCGCCAGCAGCTTGTTGGGGACACTCCAAGAGACCCAGTACTTC. Protein product: CASSLLGTLQETQYF.

The rearrangement links TRBV28 to TRBJ1-1, with 8 bases that match TRBD1. This CDR3 is 15 amino acids long. The ends lost 4 bases at V and 2 bases at J; junction bases unmatched: 6. The V gene's germline CDR1 is MDHEN and CDR2 SYDVKM. Here the CDR3 reads CASSSHGTGNTEAFF. CDR3 nucleotides: TGTGCCAGCAGTTCCCACGGGACAGGTAACACTGAAGCTTTCTTT.

This chain connects TRBV6-5 to TRBJ2-5; TRBD2 matches 10 bases. This CDR3 contains 16 residues. Per germline, CDR1 MNHEY and CDR2 SVGAGI. The ends lost 0 bases at V and 2 bases at J; junction bases unmatched: 3. The CDR3 DNA sequence: TGTGCCAGCAGTTACTCGAAACTAGCGGGACAAGAGACCCAGTACTTC. It translates to CASSYSKLAGQETQYF.